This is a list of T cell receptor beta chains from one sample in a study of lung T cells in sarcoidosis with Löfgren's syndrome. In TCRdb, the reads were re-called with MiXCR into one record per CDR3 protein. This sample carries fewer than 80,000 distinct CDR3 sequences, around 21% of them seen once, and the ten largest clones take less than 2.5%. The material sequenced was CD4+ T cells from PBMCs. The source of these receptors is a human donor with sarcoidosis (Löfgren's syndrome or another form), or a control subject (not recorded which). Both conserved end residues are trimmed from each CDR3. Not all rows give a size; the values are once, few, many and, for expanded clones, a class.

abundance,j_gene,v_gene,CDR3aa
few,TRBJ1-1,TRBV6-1,ATRGGADTEAF
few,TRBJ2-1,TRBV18,ASSPIRTGKNEQF
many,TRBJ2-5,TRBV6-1,ASRVVAVGETQY
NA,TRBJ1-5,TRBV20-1,SAIQAGTGHQLQH
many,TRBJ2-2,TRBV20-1,SAIFRVNTGELF
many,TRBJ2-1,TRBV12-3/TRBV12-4,ASSLRGRQWSEQF
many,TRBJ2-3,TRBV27,ASSSRPGNTDTQY
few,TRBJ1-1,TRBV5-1,ASSGGQLNTEAF
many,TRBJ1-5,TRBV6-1,ASSEARFPSNQPQH
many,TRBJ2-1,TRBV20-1,SAGWVPRNEQF
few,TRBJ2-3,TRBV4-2,ASSQGSSSTDTQY
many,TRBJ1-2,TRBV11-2,ASSSLRENYGYT
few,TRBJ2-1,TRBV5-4,ASSLEGLNNEQF
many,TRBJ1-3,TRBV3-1,ASSHAGTGSGNTIY
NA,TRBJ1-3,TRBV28,ASQGPHSGNTIY
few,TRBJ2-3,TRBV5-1,ASSPSGLAGATDTQY
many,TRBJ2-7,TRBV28,ASSLFPTSGSSYEQY
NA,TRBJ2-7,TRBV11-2,ASSPSGRARGITYEQY
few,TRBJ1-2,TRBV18,ASSPPRYPNYGYT
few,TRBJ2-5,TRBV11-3,ASSLDSGRVQETQY
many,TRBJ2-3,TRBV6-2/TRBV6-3,ASSSLGVTNTQY
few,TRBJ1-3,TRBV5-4,ASSPWGSSGNTIY
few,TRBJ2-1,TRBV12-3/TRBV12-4,ASSFLGVKTNEQF
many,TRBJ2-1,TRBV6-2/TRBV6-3,ASSLGSPKYNEQF
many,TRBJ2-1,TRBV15,ATSSAPGDEQF